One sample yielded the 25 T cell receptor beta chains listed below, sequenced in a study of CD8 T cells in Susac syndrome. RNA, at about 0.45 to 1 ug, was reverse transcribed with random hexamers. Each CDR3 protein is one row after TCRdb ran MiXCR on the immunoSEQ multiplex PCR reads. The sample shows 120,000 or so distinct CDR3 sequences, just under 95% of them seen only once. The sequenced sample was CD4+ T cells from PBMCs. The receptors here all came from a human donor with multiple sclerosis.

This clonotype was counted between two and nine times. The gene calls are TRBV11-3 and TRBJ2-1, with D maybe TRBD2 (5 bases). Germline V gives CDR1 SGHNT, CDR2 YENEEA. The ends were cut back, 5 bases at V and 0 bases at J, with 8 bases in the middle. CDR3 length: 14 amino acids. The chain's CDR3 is CASSEGSSYNEQFF. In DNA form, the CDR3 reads TGTGCCAGCAGCGAGGGTAGCTCCTACAATGAGCAGTTCTTC.

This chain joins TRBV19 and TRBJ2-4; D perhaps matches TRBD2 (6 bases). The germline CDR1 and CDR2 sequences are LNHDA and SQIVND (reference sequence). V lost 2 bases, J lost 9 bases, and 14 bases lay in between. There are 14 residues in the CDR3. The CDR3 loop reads CASSIRQNGGIQYF. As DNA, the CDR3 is TGTGCCAGTAGTATAAGACAAAACGGGGGCATTCAGTACTTC.

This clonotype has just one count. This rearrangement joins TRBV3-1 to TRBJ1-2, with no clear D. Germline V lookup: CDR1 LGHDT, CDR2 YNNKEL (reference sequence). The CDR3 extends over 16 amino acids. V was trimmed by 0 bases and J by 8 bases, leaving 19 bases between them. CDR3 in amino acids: CASSQDYRTFRTGYTF. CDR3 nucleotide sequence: TGTGCCAGCAGCCAAGATTATAGGACCTTCCGAACGGGCTACACCTTC.

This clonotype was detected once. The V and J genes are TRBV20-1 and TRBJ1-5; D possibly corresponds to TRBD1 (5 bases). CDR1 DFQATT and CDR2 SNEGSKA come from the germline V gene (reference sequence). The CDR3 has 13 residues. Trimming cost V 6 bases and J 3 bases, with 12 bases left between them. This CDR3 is CSAGAGFNQPQHF. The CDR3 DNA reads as TGCAGTGCCGGGGCGGGGTTCAATCAGCCCCAGCATTTT.

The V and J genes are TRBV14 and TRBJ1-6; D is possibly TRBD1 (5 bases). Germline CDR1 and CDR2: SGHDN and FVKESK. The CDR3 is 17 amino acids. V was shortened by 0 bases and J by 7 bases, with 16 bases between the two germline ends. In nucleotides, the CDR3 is TGTGCCAGCAGCCAAGACCCGTCGGGACGGAAGAATTCACCCCTCCACTTT. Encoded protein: CASSQDPSGRKNSPLHF.

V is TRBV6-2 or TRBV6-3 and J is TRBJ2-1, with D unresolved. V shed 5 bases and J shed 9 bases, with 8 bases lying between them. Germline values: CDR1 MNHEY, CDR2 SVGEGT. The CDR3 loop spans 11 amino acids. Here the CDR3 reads CASSARIEQFF. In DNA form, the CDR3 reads TGTGCCAGCAGTGCCCGTATTGAGCAGTTCTTC.

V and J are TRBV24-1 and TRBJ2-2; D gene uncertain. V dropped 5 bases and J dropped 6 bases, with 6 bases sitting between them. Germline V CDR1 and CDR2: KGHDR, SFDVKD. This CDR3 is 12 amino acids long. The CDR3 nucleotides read TGTGCCACCAGTGGGAATTCCGGGGAGCTGTTTTTT. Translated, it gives CATSGNSGELFF.

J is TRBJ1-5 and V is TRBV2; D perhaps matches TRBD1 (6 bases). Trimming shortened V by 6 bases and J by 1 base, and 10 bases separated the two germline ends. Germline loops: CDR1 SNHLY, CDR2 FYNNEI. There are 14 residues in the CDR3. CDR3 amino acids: CASSQDSSNQPQHF. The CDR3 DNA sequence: TGTGCCAGCAGCCAGGACAGCAGCAATCAGCCCCAGCATTTT.

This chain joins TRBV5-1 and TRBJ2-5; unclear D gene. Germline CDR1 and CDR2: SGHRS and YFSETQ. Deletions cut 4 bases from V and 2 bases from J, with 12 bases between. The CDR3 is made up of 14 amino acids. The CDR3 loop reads CASSPGGRQETQYF. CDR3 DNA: TGCGCCAGCAGCCCCGGTGGAAGACAAGAGACCCAGTACTTC.

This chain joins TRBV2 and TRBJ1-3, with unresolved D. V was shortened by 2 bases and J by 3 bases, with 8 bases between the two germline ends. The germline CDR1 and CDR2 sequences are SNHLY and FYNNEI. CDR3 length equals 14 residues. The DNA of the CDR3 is TGTGCCAGCAGTGAATCCGGGCATGGAAACACCATATATTTT. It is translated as CASSESGHGNTIYF.

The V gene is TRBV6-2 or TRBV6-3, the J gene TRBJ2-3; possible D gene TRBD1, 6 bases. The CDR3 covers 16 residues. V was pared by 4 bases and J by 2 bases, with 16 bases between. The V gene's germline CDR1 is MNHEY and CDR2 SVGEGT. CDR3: CASSSRQGSYTDTQYF. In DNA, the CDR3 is TGTGCCAGCAGTTCCAGGCAGGGGAGTTACACAGATACGCAGTATTTT.

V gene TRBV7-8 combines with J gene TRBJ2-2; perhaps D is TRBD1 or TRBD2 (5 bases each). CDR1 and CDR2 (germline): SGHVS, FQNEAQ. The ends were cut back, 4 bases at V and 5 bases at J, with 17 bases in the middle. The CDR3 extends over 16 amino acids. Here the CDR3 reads CASSSLFEGITGELFF. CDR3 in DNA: TGTGCCAGCAGCTCCCTGTTCGAGGGGATAACCGGGGAGCTGTTTTTT.

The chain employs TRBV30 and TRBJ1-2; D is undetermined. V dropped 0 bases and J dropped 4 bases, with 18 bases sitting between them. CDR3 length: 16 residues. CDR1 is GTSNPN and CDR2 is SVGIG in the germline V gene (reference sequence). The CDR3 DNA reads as TGTGCCTGGAGTGTACTCGGTCTGAACGGGATCTATGGCTACACCTTC. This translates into CAWSVLGLNGIYGYTF.

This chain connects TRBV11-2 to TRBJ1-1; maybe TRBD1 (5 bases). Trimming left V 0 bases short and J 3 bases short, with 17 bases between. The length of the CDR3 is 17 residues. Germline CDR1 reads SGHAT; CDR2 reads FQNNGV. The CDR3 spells CASSLEWGRTRYTEAFF. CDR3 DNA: TGTGCCAGCAGCTTAGAGTGGGGGAGAACTCGGTACACTGAAGCTTTCTTT.

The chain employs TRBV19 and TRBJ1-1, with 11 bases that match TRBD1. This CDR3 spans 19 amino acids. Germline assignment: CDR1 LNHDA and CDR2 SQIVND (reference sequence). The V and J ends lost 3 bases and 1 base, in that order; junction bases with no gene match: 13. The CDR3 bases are TGTGCCAGTAGTATCGGCTCCTCGCGGACAGGGGGCACGAACACTGAAGCTTTCTTT. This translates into CASSIGSSRTGGTNTEAFF.

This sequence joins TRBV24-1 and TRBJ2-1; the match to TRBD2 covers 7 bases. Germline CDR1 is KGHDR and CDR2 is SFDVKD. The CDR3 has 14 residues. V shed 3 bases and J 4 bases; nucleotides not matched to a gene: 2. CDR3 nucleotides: TGTGCCACCAGTGATGGAGCGGGGTACAATGAGCAGTTCTTC. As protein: CATSDGAGYNEQFF.

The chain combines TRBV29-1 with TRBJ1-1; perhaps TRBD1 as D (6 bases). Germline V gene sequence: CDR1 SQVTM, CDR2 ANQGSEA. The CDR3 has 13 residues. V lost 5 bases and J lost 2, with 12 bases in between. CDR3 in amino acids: CSVNRDTNTEAFF. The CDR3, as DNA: TGCAGCGTTAACCGGGACACAAACACTGAAGCTTTCTTT. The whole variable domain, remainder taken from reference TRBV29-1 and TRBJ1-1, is SAVISQKPSRDICQRGTSLTIQCQVDSQVTMMFWYRQQPGQSLTLIATANQGSEATYESGFVIDKFPISRPNLTFSTLTVSNMSPEDSSIYLCSVNRDTNTEAFFGQGTRLTVV.

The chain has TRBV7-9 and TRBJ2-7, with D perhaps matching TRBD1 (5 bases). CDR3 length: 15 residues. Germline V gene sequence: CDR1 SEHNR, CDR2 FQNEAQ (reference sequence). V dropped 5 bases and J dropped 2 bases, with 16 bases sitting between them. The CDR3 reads CASSGDRGHPYEQYF. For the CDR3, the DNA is TGTGCCAGCAGCGGGGATAGAGGACACCCCTACGAGCAGTACTTC.

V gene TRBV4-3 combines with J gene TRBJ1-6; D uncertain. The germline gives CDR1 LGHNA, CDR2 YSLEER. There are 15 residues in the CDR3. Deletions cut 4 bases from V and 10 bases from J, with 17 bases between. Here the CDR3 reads CASSLLGRDRSPLHF. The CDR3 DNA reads TGCGCCAGCAGCCTTCTAGGGAGGGATCGATCACCCCTCCACTTT.

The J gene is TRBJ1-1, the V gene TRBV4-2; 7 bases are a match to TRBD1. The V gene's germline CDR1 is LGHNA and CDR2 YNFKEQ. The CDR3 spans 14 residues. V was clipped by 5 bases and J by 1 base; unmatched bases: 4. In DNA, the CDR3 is TGTGCCAGCAGCACAGGGGCCGAGAACACTGAAGCTTTCTTT. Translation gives CASSTGAENTEAFF.

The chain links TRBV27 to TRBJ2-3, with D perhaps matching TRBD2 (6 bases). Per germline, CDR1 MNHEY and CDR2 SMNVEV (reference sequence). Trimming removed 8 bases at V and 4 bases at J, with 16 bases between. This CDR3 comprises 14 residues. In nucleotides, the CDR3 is TGTGCCAGCCAAGGGGTCTGGGAGGCAGATACGCAGTATTTT. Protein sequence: CASQGVWEADTQYF.

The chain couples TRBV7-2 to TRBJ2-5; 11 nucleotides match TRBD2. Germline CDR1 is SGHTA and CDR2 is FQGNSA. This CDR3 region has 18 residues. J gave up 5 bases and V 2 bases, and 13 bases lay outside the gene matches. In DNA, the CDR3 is TGTGCCAGCAGCTTACAGGGACTAGCGGAGACTTATCTTGAGACCCAGTACTTC. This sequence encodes CASSLQGLAETYLETQYF.

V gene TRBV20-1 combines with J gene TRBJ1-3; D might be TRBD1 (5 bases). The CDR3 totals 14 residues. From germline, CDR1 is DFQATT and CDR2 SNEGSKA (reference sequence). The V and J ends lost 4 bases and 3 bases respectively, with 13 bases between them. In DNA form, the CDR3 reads TGCAGTGCTATTGACAGCACATTTGGAAACACCATATATTTT. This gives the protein CSAIDSTFGNTIYF.

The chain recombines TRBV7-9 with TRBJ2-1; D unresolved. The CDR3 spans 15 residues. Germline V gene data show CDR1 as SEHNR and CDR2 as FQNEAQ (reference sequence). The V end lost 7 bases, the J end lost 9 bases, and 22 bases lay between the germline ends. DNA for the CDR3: TGTGCCAGCATCCTCTTAAACTCGGCGGTCGGTGAGCAGTTCTTC. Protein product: CASILLNSAVGEQFF.

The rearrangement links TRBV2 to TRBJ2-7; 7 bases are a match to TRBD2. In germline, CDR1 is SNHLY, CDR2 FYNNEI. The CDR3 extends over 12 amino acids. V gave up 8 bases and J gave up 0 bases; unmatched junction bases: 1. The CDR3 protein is CASGTTSYEQYF. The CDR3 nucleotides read TGTGCCAGCGGGACTACCTCCTACGAGCAGTACTTC.